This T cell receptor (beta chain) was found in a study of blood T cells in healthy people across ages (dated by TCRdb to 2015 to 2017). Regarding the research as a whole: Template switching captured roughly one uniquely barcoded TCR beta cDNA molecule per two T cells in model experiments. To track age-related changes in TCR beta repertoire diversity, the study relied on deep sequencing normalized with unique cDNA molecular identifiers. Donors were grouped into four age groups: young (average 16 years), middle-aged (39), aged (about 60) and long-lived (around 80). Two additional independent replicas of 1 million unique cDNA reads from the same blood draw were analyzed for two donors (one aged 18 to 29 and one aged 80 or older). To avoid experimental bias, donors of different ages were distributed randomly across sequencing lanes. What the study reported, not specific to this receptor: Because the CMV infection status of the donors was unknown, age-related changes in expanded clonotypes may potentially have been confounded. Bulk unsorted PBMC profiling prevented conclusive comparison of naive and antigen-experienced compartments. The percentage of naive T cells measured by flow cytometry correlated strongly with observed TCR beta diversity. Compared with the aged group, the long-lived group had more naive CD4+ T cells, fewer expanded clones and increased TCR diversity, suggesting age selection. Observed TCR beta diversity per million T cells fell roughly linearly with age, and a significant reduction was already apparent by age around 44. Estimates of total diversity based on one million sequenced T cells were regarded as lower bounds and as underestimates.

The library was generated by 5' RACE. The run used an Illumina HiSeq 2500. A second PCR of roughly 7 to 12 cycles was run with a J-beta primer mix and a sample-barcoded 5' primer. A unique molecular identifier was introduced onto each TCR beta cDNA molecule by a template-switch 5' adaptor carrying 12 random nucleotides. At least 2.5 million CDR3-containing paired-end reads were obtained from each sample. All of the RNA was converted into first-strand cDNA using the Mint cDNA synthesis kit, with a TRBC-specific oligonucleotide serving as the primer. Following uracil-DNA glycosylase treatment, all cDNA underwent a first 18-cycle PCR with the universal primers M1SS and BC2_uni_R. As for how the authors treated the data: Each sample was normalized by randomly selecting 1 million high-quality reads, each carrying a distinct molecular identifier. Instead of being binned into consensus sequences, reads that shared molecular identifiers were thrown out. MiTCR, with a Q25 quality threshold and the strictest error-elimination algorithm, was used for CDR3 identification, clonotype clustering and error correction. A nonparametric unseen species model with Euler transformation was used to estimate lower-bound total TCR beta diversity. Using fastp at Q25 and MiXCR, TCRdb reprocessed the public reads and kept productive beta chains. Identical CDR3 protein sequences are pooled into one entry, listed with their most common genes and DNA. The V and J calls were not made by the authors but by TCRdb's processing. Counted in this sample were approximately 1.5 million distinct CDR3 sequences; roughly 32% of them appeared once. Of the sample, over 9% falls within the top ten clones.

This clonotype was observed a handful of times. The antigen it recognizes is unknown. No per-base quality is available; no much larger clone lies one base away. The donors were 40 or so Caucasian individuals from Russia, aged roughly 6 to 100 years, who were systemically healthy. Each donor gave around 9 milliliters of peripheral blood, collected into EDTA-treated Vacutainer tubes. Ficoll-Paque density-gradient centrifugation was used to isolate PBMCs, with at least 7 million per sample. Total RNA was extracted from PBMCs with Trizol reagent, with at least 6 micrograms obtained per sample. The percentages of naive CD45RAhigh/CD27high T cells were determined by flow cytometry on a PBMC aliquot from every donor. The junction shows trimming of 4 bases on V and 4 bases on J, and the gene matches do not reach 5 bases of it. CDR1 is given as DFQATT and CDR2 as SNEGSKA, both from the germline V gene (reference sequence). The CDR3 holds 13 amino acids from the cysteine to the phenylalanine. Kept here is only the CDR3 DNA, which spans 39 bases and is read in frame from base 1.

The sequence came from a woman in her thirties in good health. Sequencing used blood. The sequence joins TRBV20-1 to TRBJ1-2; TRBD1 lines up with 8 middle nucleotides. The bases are TGCAGTGCTATTTTTACAGGGGGCTATGGCTACACCTTC. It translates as CSAIFTGGYGYTF.